This T cell receptor beta chain was sequenced in a study of cytotoxic CD8 clonotypes in ibrutinib-treated CLL. Sequenced by immunoSEQ multiplex PCR; TCRdb stores in-frame clones only, minus some. The sample consists of about 200,000 clones, roughly 73% of them appearing once. The germline gives CDR1 SGHRS, CDR2 YFSETQ. The CDR3 consists of 17 residues. V dropped 1 base and J dropped 0 bases, with 16 bases sitting between them. The clonotype originates from a human donor with chronic lymphocytic leukemia. The rearrangement joins TRBV5-1 to TRBJ1-1; D unresolved. This specimen consisted of PBMCs, obtained after 12 months of ibrutinib treatment. CDR3 sequence (DNA): TGCGCCAGCAGCTTGAGCCGTGGCGGTGGCCTGAACACTGAAGCTTTCTTT. It encodes CASSLSRGGGLNTEAFF.